The rows below give T cell receptor beta chains drawn from one sample of a study of identical twins. TCRdb reprocessed the 5' RACE reads via MiXCR and lists one record per CDR3 protein. The table lists about 570,000 distinct CDR3 sequences, just under 10% of them singletons. These data are also associated with another study on yellow fever vaccine responses in identical twins.

The sequenced sample consisted of PBMCs. These receptors were obtained from a woman aged 18-29 years in good health. Each CDR3 is given with its conserved first and last residue.

v_call | cdr3_aa
TRBV20-1 | CSARDPQVAKNIQYF
TRBV7-9 | CASSIGGYNEQFF
TRBV10-3 | CAISDLLADDTGELFF
TRBV6-1 | CASSTGQGYTEAFF
TRBV7-9 | CASSLAIETQYF
TRBV6-5 | CASSFLTGSSYEQYF
TRBV2 | CASIFGGYEQYF
TRBV20-1 | CSARLQFLESGNSYNEQFF
TRBV6-5 | CASSYPLAGGSYNEQFF
TRBV7-8 | CASSLLTSVYTGELFF
TRBV24-1 | CATSDSRGYEQYF
TRBV29-1 | CSHARGRETQYF
TRBV5-1 | CASSPGQGAKPYEQYF
TRBV12-3/TRBV12-4 | CASTIPGNDLNEQFF
TRBV12-3/TRBV12-4 | CASSLGLPTQYF
TRBV20-1 | CSADNRGQTEAFF
TRBV7-2 | CASGTRWDKAYEQYF
TRBV6-5 | CASRSDRGTQYF
TRBV25-1 | CASSELGTGDAGYEQYF
TRBV24-1 | CATSDGRVDAGELFF
TRBV7-6 | CASSLDGMGETQYF
TRBV12-3/TRBV12-4 | CASRDPAGMSADTQYF
TRBV18 | CASSPRPRQGMNTGELFF
TRBV5-1 | CASSLGALVPPDTQYF
TRBV7-9 | CASRSGSGYEQYF
TRBV5-1 | CASSVRDVTYEQYF
TRBV7-9 | CASSLGRPASYNEQFF
TRBV20-1 | CSASGRGDSPLHF
TRBV7-9 | CASSNGIQAFF
TRBV14 | CASSQVRGMISTEAFF
TRBV5-1 | CASSGRDRDTEAFF
TRBV5-6 | CASSLGLSSGDTQYF
TRBV5-1 | CASTPGTASTDTQYF
TRBV7-9 | CASSPTSSGNTIYF
TRBV6-2/TRBV6-3 | CASSHSGGDYEQFF
TRBV7-9 | CASSLDPGMLYEQYF
TRBV3-1 | CASSRGQNYGYTF
TRBV20-1 | CSASPLDGTSGGTDTQYF
TRBV3-1 | CASSQGLAGVGETQYF
TRBV15 | CATSRDQLGDNYYEQYF
TRBV6-2/TRBV6-3 | CATLVGGRTYNEQFF
TRBV6-1 | CASSRTSGGAGYNEQFF
TRBV12-3/TRBV12-4 | CASSTHGLAGFYEQYF
TRBV3-1 | CASERGNEQFF
TRBV11-1 | CASRHSGSYNEQFF
TRBV3-1 | CASSKGLAGGEQYF
TRBV5-1 | CASSLEGINEKLFF
TRBV7-9 | CASSLALGSNEQFF
TRBV10-3 | CAISNLGGATTDTQYF
TRBV6-5 | CASSYPRTGGTDTQYF
TRBV20-1 | CSIRGRGAQETQYF
TRBV7-8 | CASKPGTSSYEQYF
TRBV29-1 | CSVEGFEGESPGQSLHAEAFF
TRBV29-1 | CSVRQGPGETQYF
TRBV20-1 | CSASIGGQVAPQPQHF
TRBV5-6 | CASSFGPNSYEQYF
TRBV7-2 | CASSFDRGRDTQYF
TRBV18 | CASSPRTSGEDTQYF